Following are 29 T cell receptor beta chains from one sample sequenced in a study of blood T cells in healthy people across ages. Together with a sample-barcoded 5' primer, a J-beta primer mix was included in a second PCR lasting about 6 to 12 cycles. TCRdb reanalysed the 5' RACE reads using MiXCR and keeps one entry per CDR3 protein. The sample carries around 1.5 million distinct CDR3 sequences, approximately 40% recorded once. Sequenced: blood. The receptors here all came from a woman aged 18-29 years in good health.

The CDR3 DNA sequence: TGTGCCAGCAGCTTAGTCCGGACTAGTGGGACAGATGAGCAGTACTTC. As protein: CASSLVRTSGTDEQYF. The chain links TRBV7-2 to TRBJ2-5; D tentatively reads TRBD1 or TRBD2 (7 bases each). Per germline, CDR1 SGHTA and CDR2 FQGNSA. Trimming stripped 1 base from V and 11 bases from J, with 23 bases between. The CDR3 sequence is 16 residues long. Using reference TRBV7-2 and TRBJ2-5 for the parts outside the CDR3, the full variable domain is GAGVSQSPSNKVTEKGKDVELRCDPISGHTALYWYRQSLGQGLEFLIYFQGNSAPDKSGLPSDRFSAERTGGSVSTLTIQRTQQEDSAVYLCASSLVRTSGTDEQYFGPGTRLLVL.

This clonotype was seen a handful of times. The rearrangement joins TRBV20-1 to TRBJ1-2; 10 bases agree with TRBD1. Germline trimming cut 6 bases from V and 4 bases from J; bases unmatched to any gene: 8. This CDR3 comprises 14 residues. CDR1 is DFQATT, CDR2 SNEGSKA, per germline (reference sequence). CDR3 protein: CSATTGTGAYGYTF. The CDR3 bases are TGCAGTGCCACCACCGGGACAGGGGCCTATGGCTACACCTTC.

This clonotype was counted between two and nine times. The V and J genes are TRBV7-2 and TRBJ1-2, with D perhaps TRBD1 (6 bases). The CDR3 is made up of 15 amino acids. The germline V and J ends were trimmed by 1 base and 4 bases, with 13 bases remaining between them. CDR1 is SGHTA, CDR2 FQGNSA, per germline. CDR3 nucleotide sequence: TGTGCCAGCAGCTTAGTCACAGGGCAGGGCTATGGCTACACCTTC. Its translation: CASSLVTGQGYGYTF. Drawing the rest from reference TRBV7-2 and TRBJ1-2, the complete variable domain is GAGVSQSPSNKVTEKGKDVELRCDPISGHTALYWYRQSLGQGLEFLIYFQGNSAPDKSGLPSDRFSAERTGGSVSTLTIQRTQQEDSAVYLCASSLVTGQGYGYTFGSGTRLTVV.

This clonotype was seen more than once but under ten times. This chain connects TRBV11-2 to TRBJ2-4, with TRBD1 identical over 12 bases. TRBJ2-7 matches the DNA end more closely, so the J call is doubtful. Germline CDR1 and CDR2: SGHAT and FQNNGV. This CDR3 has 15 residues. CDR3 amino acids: CASSRPGQGAAEQYF. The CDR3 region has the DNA TGTGCCAGCAGCCGTCCGGGACAGGGGGCTGCCGAGCAGTACTTC.

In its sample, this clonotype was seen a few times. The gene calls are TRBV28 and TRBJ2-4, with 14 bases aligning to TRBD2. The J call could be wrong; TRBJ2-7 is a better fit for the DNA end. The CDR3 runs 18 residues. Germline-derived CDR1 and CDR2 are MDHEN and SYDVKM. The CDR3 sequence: CASSSQRLAGGSWGEQYF. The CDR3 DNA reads TGTGCCAGCAGTTCGCAGAGACTAGCGGGGGGGTCGTGGGGCGAGCAGTACTTC.

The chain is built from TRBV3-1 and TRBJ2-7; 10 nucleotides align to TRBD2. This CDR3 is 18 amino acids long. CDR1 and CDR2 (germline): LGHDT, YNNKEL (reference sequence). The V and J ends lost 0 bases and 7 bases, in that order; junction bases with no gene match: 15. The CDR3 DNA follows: TGTGCCAGCAGCCAAGATGAATTAGCGGGAGGCCCCTACAATGAGCAGTACTTC. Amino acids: CASSQDELAGGPYNEQYF.

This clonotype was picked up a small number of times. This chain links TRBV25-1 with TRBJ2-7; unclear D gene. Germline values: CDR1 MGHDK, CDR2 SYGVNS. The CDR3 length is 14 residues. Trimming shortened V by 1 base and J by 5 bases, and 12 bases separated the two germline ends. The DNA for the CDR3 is TGTGCCAGCAGTGAATCCGGCTTTGTGGACGAGCAGTACTTC. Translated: CASSESGFVDEQYF.

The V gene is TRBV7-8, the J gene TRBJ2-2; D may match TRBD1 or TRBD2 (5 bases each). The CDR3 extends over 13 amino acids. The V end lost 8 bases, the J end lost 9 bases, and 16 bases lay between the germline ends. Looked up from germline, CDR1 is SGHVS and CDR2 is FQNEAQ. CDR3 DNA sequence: TGTGCCAGCTCCGTCGGGGCAACCCGGGAGCTGTTTTTT. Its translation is CASSVGATRELFF.

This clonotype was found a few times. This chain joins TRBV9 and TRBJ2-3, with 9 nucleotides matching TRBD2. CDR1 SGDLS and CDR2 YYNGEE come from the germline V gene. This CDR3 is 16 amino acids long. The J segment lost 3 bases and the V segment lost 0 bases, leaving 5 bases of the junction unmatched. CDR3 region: CASSVVSSGRTDTQYF. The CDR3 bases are TGTGCCAGCAGCGTAGTCAGTAGCGGGAGAACAGATACGCAGTATTTT.

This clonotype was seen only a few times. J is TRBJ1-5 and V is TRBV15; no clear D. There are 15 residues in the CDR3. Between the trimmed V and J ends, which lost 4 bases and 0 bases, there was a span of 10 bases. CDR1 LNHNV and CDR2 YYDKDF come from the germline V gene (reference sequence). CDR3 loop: CATSTHGRSNQPQHF. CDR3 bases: TGTGCCACCAGCACCCATGGACGTAGCAATCAGCCCCAGCATTTT. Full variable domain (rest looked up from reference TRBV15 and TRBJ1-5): DAMVIQNPRYQVTQFGKPVTLSCSQTLNHNVMYWYQQKSSQAPKLLFHYYDKDFNNEADTPDNFQSRRPNTSFCFLDIRSPGLGDTAMYLCATSTHGRSNQPQHFGDGTRLSIL.

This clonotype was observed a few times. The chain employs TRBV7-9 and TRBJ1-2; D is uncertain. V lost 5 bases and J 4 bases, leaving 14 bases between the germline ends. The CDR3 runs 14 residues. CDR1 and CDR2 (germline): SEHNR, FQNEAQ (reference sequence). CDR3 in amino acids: CASSHADGSYGYTF. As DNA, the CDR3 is TGTGCCAGCAGCCACGCGGACGGCTCCTATGGCTACACCTTC.

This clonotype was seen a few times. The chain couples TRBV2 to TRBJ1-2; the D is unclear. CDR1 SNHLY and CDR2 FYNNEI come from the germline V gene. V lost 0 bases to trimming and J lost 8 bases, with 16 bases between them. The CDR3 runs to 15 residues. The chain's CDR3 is CASSEAGSVLGGYTF. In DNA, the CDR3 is TGTGCCAGCAGTGAAGCGGGTTCCGTCCTCGGCGGCTACACCTTC.

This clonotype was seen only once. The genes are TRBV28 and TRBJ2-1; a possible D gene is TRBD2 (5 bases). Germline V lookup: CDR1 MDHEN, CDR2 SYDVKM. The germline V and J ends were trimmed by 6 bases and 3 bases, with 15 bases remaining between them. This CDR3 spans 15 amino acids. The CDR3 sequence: CASSPGGRNYNEQFF. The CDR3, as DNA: TGTGCCAGCAGCCCAGGAGGTAGGAACTACAATGAGCAGTTCTTC.

CDR3 DNA sequence: TGTGCCAGCAGCAAACTAGCGGGGTGCGGAGATACGCAGTATTTT. Its protein product is CASSKLAGCGDTQYF. The gene calls are TRBV21-1 and TRBJ2-3; the table assigns TRBD2, which was not confirmed against the DNA. TRBV21-1 corresponds to a pseudogene. The length of the CDR3 is 15 residues.

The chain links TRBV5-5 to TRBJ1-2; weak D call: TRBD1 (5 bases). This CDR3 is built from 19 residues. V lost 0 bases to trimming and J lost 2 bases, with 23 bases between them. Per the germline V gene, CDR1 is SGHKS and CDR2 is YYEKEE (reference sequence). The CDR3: CASSLAIEELGPANYGYTF. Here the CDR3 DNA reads TGTGCCAGCAGCTTGGCCATCGAAGAACTGGGGCCCGCGAACTATGGCTACACCTTC.

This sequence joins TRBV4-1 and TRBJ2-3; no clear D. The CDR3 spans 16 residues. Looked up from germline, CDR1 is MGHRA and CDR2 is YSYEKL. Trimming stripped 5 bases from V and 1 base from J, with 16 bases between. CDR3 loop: CASSSRSREGTDTQYF. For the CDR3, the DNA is TGCGCCAGCAGCTCCAGGTCGCGAGAGGGCACAGATACGCAGTATTTT.

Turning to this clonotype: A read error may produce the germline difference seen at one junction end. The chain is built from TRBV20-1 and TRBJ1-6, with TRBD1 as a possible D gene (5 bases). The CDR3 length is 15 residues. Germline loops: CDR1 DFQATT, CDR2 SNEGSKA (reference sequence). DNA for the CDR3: TGCAGTGCTGGGCAAGGGGCGGGGGATAATACACCCCTCCACTTT. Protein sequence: CSAGQGAGDNTPLHF.

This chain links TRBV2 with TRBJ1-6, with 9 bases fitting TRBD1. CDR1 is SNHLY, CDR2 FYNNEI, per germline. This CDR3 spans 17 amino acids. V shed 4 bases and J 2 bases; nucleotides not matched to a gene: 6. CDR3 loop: CASSAIGTGTYNSPLHF. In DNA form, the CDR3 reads TGTGCCAGCAGTGCCATCGGGACAGGGACCTATAATTCACCCCTCCACTTT.

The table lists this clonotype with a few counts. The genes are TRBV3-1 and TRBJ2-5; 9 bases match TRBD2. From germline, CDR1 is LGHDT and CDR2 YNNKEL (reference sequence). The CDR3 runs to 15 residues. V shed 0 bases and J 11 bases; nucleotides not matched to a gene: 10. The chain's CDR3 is CASSQELAGYNEQYF. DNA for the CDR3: TGTGCCAGCAGCCAAGAACTAGCGGGTTACAATGAGCAGTACTTC.

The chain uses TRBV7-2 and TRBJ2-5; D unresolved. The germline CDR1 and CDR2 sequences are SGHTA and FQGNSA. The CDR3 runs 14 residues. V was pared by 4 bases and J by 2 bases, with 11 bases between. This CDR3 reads CASSWRVGQETQYF. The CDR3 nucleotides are TGTGCCAGCAGCTGGCGCGTAGGACAAGAGACCCAGTACTTC.

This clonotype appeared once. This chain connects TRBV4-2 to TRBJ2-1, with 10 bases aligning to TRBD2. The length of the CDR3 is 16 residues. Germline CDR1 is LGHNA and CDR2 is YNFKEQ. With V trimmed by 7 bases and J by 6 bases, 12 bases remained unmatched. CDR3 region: CASTQLASGGGNEQFF. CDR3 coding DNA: TGTGCCAGCACCCAGCTGGCTAGCGGGGGAGGCAATGAGCAGTTCTTC.

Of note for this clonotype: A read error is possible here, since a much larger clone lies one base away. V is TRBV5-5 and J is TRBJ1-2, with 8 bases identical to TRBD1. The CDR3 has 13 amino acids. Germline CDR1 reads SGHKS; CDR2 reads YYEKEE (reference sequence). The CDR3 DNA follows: TGTGCCAGCAGTTGGACAGGGAACTATGGCCACACCTTC. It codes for CASSWTGNYGHTF.

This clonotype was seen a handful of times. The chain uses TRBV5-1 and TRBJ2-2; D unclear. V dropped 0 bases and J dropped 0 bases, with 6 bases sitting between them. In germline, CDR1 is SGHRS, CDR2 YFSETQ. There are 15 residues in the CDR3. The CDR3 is CASSLDMTNTGELFF. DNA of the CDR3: TGCGCCAGCAGCTTGGACATGACGAACACCGGGGAGCTGTTTTTT.

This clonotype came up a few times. CDR3: CAISVKNNEQFF. The CDR3 DNA reads TGTGCCATCAGTGTAAAGAACAATGAGCAGTTCTTC. The V gene is TRBV10-3, the J gene TRBJ2-1, with D unclear. The CDR3 is 12 residues long. V was trimmed by 4 bases and J by 5 bases, leaving 6 bases between them. Germline CDR1 ENHRY, CDR2 SYGVKD.

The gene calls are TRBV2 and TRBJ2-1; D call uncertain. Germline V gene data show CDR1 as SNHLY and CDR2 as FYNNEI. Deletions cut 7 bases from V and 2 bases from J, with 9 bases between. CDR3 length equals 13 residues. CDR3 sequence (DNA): TGTGCCAGCAAGTCCAACCCCTACAATGAGCAGTTCTTC. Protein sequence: CASKSNPYNEQFF.

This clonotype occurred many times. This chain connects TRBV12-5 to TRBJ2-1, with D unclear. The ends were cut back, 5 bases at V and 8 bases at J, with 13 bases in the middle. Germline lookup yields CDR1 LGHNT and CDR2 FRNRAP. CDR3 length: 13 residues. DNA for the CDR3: TGTGCTAGTGGTCGAGACTCGAAGGATGAGCAGTTCTTC. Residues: CASGRDSKDEQFF.

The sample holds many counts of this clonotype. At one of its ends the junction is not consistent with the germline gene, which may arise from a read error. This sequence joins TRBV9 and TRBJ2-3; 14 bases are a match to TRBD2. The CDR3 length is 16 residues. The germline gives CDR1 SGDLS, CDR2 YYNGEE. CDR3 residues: CASSSTSGGVTDTQYF. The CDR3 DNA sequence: TGCGCCAGCAGCTCGACTAGCGGGGGGGTCACAGATACGCAGTATTTT.

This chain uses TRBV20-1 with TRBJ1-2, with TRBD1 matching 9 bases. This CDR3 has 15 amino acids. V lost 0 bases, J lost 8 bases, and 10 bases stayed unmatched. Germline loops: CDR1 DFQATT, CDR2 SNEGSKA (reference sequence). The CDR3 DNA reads TGCAGTGCTAGAGACCTGGGACAGGGTAATGGGGGCTACACCTTC. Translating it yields CSARDLGQGNGGYTF.

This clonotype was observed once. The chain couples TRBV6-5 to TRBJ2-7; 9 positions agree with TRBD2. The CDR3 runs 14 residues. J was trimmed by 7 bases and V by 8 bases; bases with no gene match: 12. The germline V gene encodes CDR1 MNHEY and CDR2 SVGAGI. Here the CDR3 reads CASVPAGGYNEQYF. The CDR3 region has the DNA TGTGCCAGCGTGCCAGCGGGGGGTTACAATGAGCAGTACTTC.